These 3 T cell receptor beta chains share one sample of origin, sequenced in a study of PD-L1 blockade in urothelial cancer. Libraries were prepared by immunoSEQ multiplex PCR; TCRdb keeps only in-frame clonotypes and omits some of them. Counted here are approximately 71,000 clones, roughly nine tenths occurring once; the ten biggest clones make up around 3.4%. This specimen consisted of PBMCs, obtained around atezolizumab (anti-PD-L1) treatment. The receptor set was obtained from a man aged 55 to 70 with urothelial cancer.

In DNA, the CDR3 is TGCGCCAGCCGTCGTGCGTACGCGAACACCGGGGAGCTGTTTTTT. It codes for CASRRAYANTGELFF. This chain uses TRBV4-3 with TRBJ2-2, with D unresolved. The CDR3 spans 15 residues. Trimming shortened V by 8 bases and J by 0 bases, and 13 bases separated the two germline ends. Looked up from germline, CDR1 is LGHNA and CDR2 is YSLEER.

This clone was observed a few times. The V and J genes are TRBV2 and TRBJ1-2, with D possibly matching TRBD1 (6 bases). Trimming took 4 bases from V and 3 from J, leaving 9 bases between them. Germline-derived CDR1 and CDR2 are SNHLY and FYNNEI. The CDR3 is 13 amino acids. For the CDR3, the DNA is TGTGCCAGCAGTGGGGGGCGCGACTATGGCTACACCTTC. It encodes CASSGGRDYGYTF. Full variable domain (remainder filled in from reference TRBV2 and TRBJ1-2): EPEVTQTPSHQVTQMGQEVILRCVPISNHLYFYWYRQILGQKVEFLVSFYNNEISEKSEIFDDQFSVERPDGSNFTLKIRSTKLEDSAMYFCASSGGRDYGYTFGSGTRLTVV.

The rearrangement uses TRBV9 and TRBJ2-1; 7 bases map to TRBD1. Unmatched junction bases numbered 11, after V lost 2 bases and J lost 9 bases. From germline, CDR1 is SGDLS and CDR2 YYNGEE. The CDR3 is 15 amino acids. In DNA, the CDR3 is TGTGCCAGCAGCGTCTCCCCCGACAGGGTGGCTGAGCAGTTCTTC. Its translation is CASSVSPDRVAEQFF. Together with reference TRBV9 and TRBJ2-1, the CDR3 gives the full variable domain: DSGVTQTPKHLITATGQRVTLRCSPRSGDLSVYWYQQSLDQGLQFLIQYYNGEERAKGNILERFSAQQFPDLHSELNLSSLELGDSALYFCASSVSPDRVAEQFFGPGTRLTVL.